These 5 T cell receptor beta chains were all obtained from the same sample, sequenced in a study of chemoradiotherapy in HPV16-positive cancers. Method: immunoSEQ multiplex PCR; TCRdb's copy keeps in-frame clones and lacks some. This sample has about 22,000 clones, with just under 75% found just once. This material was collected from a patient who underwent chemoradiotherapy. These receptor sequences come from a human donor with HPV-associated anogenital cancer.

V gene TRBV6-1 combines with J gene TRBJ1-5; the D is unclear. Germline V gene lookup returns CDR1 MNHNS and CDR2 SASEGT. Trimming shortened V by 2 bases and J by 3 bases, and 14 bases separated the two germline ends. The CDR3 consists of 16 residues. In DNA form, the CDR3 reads TGTGCCAGCAGTGAAAGTGAAGGGAACCTCAATCAGCCCCAGCATTTT. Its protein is CASSESEGNLNQPQHF.

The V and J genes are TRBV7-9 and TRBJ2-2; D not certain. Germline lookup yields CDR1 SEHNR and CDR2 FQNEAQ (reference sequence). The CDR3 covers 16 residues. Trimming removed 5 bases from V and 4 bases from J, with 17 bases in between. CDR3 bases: TGTGCCAGCAGCACGACGATCCAGGTTCCCACCGGGGAGCTGTTTTTT. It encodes CASSTTIQVPTGELFF.

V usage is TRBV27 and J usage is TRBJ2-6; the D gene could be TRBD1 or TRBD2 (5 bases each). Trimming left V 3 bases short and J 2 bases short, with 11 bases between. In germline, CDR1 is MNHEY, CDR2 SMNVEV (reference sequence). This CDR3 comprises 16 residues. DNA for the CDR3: TGTGCCAGCAGTTTTTTCGGGGCCGCTGGGGCCAACGTCCTGACTTTC. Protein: CASSFFGAAGANVLTF.

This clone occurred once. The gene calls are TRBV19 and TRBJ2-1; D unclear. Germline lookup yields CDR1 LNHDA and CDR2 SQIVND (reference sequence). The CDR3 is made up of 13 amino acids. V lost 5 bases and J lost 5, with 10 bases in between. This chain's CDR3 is CASSFGGDNEQFF. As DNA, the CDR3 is TGTGCCAGTAGTTTCGGTGGAGACAATGAGCAGTTCTTC.

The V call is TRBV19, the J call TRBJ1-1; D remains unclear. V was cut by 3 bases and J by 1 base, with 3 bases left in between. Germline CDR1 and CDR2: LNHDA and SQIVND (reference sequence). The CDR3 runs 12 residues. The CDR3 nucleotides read TGTGCCAGTAGTATCGAGAACACTGAAGCTTTCTTT. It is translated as CASSIENTEAFF.